Presented here are 21 T cell receptor beta chains from one specimen sequenced in a study of blood T cell repertoires in COVID-19. Here immunoSEQ multiplex PCR was the method, and the copy in TCRdb shows in-frame clones only, minus some. The sample holds some 120,000 clones, roughly 85% seen once. The material sequenced was peripheral blood. The receptor source for this set is a man aged 35 to 55 with acute or convalescent COVID-19.

The chain joins TRBV11-2 to TRBJ2-5; a possible D gene is TRBD1 (5 bases). This CDR3 is built from 16 residues. The V and J ends lost 0 bases and 2 bases respectively, with 13 bases between them. CDR1 and CDR2 from the germline V gene are SGHAT and FQNNGV. The CDR3 is CASSLDRWGPQETQYF. CDR3 DNA: TGTGCCAGCAGCTTAGATCGCTGGGGCCCACAAGAGACCCAGTACTTC. Full variable domain (outside the CDR3, taken from reference TRBV11-2 and TRBJ2-5): EAGVAQSPRYKIIEKRQSVAFWCNPISGHATLYWYQQILGQGPKLLIQFQNNGVVDDSQLPKDRFSAERLKGVDSTLKIQPAKLEDSAVYLCASSLDRWGPQETQYFGPGTRLLVL.

CDR3 in DNA: TGTGCCAGCAGCGTAGATTTAGCAAGAGAGCAGTTCTTC. Amino acids: CASSVDLAREQFF. This chain links TRBV9 with TRBJ2-1; D unclear. V was clipped by 0 bases and J by 10 bases, with 11 bases between them. CDR1 and CDR2 from the germline V gene are SGDLS and YYNGEE. The CDR3 loop spans 13 amino acids. Full variable domain (outside the CDR3, taken from reference TRBV9 and TRBJ2-1): DSGVTQTPKHLITATGQRVTLRCSPRSGDLSVYWYQQSLDQGLQFLIQYYNGEERAKGNILERFSAQQFPDLHSELNLSSLELGDSALYFCASSVDLAREQFFGPGTRLTVL.

The V gene is TRBV3-1 (or the pseudogene TRBV3-2), the J gene TRBJ2-7; 15 nucleotides line up with TRBD2. CDR1 LGHDT and CDR2 YNNKEL come from the germline V gene (reference sequence). The V gene end was trimmed by 4 bases and the J gene end by 4 bases; junction bases not matched to a gene: 11. The CDR3 totals 18 residues. CDR3 in amino acids: CASSPPRTSGRAWYEQYF. CDR3 nucleotides: TGTGCCAGCAGCCCCCCTCGGACTAGCGGGAGGGCGTGGTACGAGCAGTACTTC.

CDR3 DNA: TGCGCCAGCAGCTTATCAGTGGAGAGGTACGAGCAGTACTTC. Amino acids: CASSLSVERYEQYF. This chain uses TRBV5-1 with TRBJ2-7, with D unclear. Between the trimmed V and J ends, which lost 2 bases and 4 bases, there was a span of 13 bases. Germline values: CDR1 SGHRS, CDR2 YFSETQ. This CDR3 has 14 residues.

The rearrangement joins TRBV2 to TRBJ2-1; maybe TRBD1 (6 bases). The germline CDR1 and CDR2 sequences are SNHLY and FYNNEI. There are 12 residues in the CDR3. V was clipped by 6 bases and J by 4 bases, with 7 bases between them. CDR3 nucleotide sequence: TGTGCCAGCAGGAGGGGGTACAATGAGCAGTTCTTC. The encoded protein is CASRRGYNEQFF.

V is TRBV6-1 and J is TRBJ1-3, with D hard to call. The CDR3 is 14 residues long. Trimming stripped 3 bases from V and 8 bases from J, with 14 bases between. The germline gives CDR1 MNHNS, CDR2 SASEGT. This chain's CDR3 is CASSEVLGIDTIYF. CDR3 bases: TGTGCCAGCAGTGAGGTACTTGGTATAGACACCATATATTTT.

The chain carries TRBV12-5 and TRBJ2-7, with 8 bases identical to TRBD1. J lost 7 bases, V lost 0 bases, and 11 bases had no gene match. Germline values: CDR1 LGHNT, CDR2 FRNRAP. This CDR3 comprises 16 residues. The DNA of the CDR3 is TGTGCTAGTGGTTTGGTAGAGACAGGGGAGGTTAAAGAGCAGTACTTC. Protein sequence: CASGLVETGEVKEQYF.

The chain couples TRBV27 to TRBJ2-7; 10 bases are shared with TRBD2. This CDR3 region has 15 residues. V was pared by 4 bases and J by 3 bases, with 6 bases of the junction left unmatched. The germline V gene has CDR1 MNHEY and CDR2 SMNVEV (reference sequence). The CDR3 nucleotides are TGTGCCAGCAGTTCTCCGGGACTAGCGAACTACGAGCAGTACTTC. Amino acid sequence: CASSSPGLANYEQYF.

This chain connects TRBV18 to TRBJ1-1; possibly TRBD1 for D (6 bases). V dropped 6 bases and J dropped 6 bases, with 14 bases sitting between them. The germline CDR1 and CDR2 sequences are KGHSH and LQKENI. The CDR3 totals 13 residues. Here the CDR3 DNA reads TGTGCCAGCTCTCCCTTACAGGGTGCTGAAGCTTTCTTT. This translates into CASSPLQGAEAFF.

This clone was counted once. V is TRBV7-3 and J is TRBJ1-1; possibly TRBD1 for D (5 bases). There are 15 residues in the CDR3. Per germline, CDR1 SGHTA and CDR2 FQGTGA. Trimming cost V 6 bases and J 3 bases, with 17 bases left between them. CDR3 DNA: TGTGCCAGCAGTCTCTTGGGGGGAATCGACACTGAAGCTTTCTTT. Translating it yields CASSLLGGIDTEAFF.

The V call is TRBV28, the J call TRBJ1-4; 7 bases are a match to TRBD1. V lost 1 base and J lost 6; bases outside the gene matches: 2. The CDR3 is 14 amino acids. Per the germline V gene, CDR1 is MDHEN and CDR2 is SYDVKM. The DNA for the CDR3 is TGTGCCAGCAGTTTATCCCAGGGGGATGAAAAACTGTTTTTT. Amino acid sequence: CASSLSQGDEKLFF.

The chain couples TRBV30 to TRBJ1-1, with D possibly TRBD1 on 6 matching bases. Germline CDR1 is GTSNPN and CDR2 is SVGIG (reference sequence). V gave up 2 bases and J gave up 10 bases, with 11 bases separating them. The CDR3 is 11 residues long. In DNA form, the CDR3 reads TGTGCCTGGAGTAGGGGGAGAGGAGCTTTCTTT. Its protein product is CAWSRGRGAFF.

The chain combines TRBV7-2 with TRBJ2-7, with a possible D match to TRBD2 (6 bases). Germline CDR1 SGHTA, CDR2 FQGNSA. V was trimmed by 4 bases and J by 2 bases, leaving 12 bases between them. CDR3 length: 14 residues. CDR3 DNA sequence: TGTGCCAGCAGCTACGCCAGGGAGGCCTACGAGCAGTACTTC. It yields the protein CASSYAREAYEQYF.

The gene calls are TRBV29-1 and TRBJ1-2; D is uncertain. The CDR3 is made up of 9 amino acids. Per the germline V gene, CDR1 is SQVTM and CDR2 is ANQGSEA. V was trimmed by 6 bases and J by 5 bases, leaving 4 bases between them. The CDR3 loop reads CSVHYGYTF. CDR3 nucleotides: TGCAGCGTCCATTATGGCTACACCTTC.

This rearrangement joins TRBV5-4 to TRBJ2-2; 9 positions agree with TRBD2. The CDR3 loop spans 17 amino acids. CDR1 and CDR2 from the germline V gene are SGHNT and YYREEE (reference sequence). V gave up 1 base and J gave up 0 bases; unmatched junction bases: 4. CDR3 bases: TGTGCCAGCAGCTTGAATAGCGGGAGCGCGAACACCGGGGAGCTGTTTTTT. Encoded protein: CASSLNSGSANTGELFF. Complete variable domain (other parts from reference TRBV5-4 and TRBJ2-2): ETGVTQSPTHLIKTRGQQVTLRCSSQSGHNTVSWYQQALGQGPQFIFQYYREEENGRGNFPPRFSGLQFPNYSSELNVNALELDDSALYLCASSLNSGSANTGELFFGEGSRLTVL.

J is TRBJ2-5 and V is TRBV29-1; perhaps TRBD2 as D (7 bases). From germline, CDR1 is SQVTM and CDR2 ANQGSEA. Trimming took off 6 bases at V and 2 bases at J, with 16 bases between the two ends. This CDR3 contains 14 residues. CDR3 region: CSVHRGGGQETQYF. CDR3 nucleotide sequence: TGCAGCGTCCACAGAGGGGGGGGACAAGAGACCCAGTACTTC.

The chain has TRBV15 and TRBJ1-4, with TRBD1 matching over 8 bases. V was clipped by 3 bases and J by 7 bases; unmatched bases: 7. The CDR3 covers 15 residues. Germline V gene lookup returns CDR1 LNHNV and CDR2 YYDKDF (reference sequence). This CDR3 is CATSRPTGAFEKLFF. The CDR3 nucleotides read TGTGCCACCAGCAGGCCGACAGGGGCTTTTGAAAAACTGTTTTTT.

This rearrangement joins TRBV18 to TRBJ1-6; 8 bases are shared with TRBD1. The CDR3 length is 14 residues. Germline CDR1 reads KGHSH; CDR2 reads LQKENI. The V segment lost 5 bases and the J segment 7 bases; nucleotides outside the gene matches: 4. The CDR3 DNA sequence: TGTGCCAGCTCAAGACAGGGGAGGAATTCACCCCTCCACTTT. As protein: CASSRQGRNSPLHF.

The V gene is TRBV7-9, the J gene TRBJ2-7; 7 bases line up with TRBD2. V lost 4 bases to trimming and J lost 2 bases; unmatched junction nucleotides: 5. The length of the CDR3 is 14 residues. The germline V gene has CDR1 SEHNR and CDR2 FQNEAQ (reference sequence). The CDR3 spells CASSSTGGAYEQYF. The CDR3 DNA is TGTGCCAGCAGCTCAACGGGGGGAGCCTACGAGCAGTACTTC. The variable domain in full, completed from reference TRBV7-9 and TRBJ2-7, reads DTGVSQNPRHKITKRGQNVTFRCDPISEHNRLYWYRQTLGQGPEFLTYFQNEAQLEKSRLLSDRFSAERPKGSFSTLEIQRTEQGDSAMYLCASSSTGGAYEQYFGPGTRLTVT.

The chain links TRBV5-1 to TRBJ2-2, with TRBD2 as a possible D gene (6 bases). The CDR3 totals 15 residues. V gave up 4 bases and J gave up 5 bases, with 15 bases separating them. The V gene's germline CDR1 is SGHRS and CDR2 YFSETQ. CDR3: CASSPGVYGTGELFF. CDR3 DNA: TGCGCCAGCAGCCCGGGAGTGTATGGGACCGGGGAGCTGTTTTTT.

This CDR3 is CASSQDGSGRFYGYTF. The CDR3 DNA follows: TGTGCCAGCAGCCAAGATGGGAGCGGCAGATTCTATGGCTACACCTTC. The gene calls are TRBV4-2 and TRBJ1-2; D not certain. The V gene's germline CDR1 is LGHNA and CDR2 YNFKEQ. V lost 0 bases and J lost 4, with 15 bases in between. The CDR3 is made up of 16 amino acids.